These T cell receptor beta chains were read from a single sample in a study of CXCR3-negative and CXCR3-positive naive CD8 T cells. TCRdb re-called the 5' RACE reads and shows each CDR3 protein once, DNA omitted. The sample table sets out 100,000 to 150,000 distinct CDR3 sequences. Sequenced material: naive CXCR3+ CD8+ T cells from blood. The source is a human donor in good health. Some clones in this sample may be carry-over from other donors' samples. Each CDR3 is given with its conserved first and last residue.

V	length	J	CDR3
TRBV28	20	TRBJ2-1	CASSSLQLTQGPSSYNEQFF
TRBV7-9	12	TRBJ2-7	CASIGGGYEQYF
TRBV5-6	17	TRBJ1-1	CASSLDPTNRGDTEAFF
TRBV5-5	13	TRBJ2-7	CASSLDRLYEQYF
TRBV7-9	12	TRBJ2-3	CASTDVTDTQYF
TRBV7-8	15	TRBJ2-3	CASSLGASGGDTQYF
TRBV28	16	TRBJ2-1	CASSLPPGELYNEQFF
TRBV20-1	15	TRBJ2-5	CSAVQGGNFQETQYF
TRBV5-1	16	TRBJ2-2	CASSLGQGPNTGELFF
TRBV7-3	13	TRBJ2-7	CASSLGPKNEQYF
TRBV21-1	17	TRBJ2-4	CASSNLRDNLAKNIQYF
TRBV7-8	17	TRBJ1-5	CASSPGVPDRVNQPQHF
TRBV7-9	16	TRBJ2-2	CASSPRLALNTGELFF
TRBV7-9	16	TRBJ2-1	CASSSAPSGRINEQFF
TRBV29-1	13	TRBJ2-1	CSSNGGGYNEQFF
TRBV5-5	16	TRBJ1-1	CASSLGQGLMNTEAFF
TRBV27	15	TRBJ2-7	CASSLSPSGNYEQYF
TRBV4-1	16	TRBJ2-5	CASSHPGSVGEETQYF
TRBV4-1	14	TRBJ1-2	CASSSRGGDYGYTF
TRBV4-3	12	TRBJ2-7	CASSQGANEQYF
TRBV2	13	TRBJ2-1	CASSDLGPGEQFF
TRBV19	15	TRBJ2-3	CASSTGPQRTDTQYF
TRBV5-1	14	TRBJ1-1	CASTWTEQNTEAFF
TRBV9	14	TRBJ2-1	CASSVGLTGNEQFF
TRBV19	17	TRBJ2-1	CASSIGTSGRAHNEQFF
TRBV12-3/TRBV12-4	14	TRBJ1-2	CASRPPGGLNGYTF
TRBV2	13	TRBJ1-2	CASSGTLVDGYTF
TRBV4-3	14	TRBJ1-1	CASSQNEGSTEAFF
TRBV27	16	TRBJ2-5	CASSLSYPGNQETQYF
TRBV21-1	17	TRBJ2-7	CASSKTPPLAASYEQYF
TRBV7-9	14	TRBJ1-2	CASSPMGAVNGYTF
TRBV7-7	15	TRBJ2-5	CASSLFPGSQETQYF
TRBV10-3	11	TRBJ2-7	CAIRTDYEQYF
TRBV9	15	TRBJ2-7	CASSFGASATYEQYF
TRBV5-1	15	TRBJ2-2	CASSLEPTNTGELFF
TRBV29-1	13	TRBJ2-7	CSVLWGNSYEQYF
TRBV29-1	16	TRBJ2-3	CSVDGTSGSDTDTQYF
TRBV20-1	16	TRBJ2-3	CSARDLDSPEGDTQYF
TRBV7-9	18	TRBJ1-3	CASSSLAAGWDSGNTIYF
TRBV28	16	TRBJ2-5	CASTPMGTRGGETQYF
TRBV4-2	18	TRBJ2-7	CASSQDSILGQGAYEQYF
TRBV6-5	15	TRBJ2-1	CASSWDRRGGNEQFF
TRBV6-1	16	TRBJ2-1	CASSEVETSDYHEQFF
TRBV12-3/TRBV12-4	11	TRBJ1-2	CASSWSLGYTF
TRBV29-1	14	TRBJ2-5	CSVEIFGDGGTQYF
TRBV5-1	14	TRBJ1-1	CASSWGTIGTEAFF
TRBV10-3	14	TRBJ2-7	CAISESVAGGKQYF
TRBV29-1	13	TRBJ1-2	CSAWTGEVVGYTF
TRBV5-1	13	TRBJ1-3	CASHELPGNTIYF
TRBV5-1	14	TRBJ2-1	CASSPDRGYDEQFF
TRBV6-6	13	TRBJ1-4	CASSNKENEKLFF
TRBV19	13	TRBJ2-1	CASSIPGSGEQFF
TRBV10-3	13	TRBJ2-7	CAISDPTFNEQYF
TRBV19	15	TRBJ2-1	CASSPDSSSYNEQFF
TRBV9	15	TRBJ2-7	CASSKSGLADYEQYF